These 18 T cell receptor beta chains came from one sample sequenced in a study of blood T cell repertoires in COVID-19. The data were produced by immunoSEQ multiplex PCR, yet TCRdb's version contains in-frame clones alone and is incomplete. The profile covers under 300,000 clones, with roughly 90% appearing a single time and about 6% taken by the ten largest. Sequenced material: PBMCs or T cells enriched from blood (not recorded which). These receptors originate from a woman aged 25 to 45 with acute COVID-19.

The CDR3 nucleotides are TGTGCCAGCACACTACAAGGGGGTCCCCAAGAGACCCAGTACTTC. This translates into CASTLQGGPQETQYF. The chain joins TRBV6-5 to TRBJ2-5, with a tentative D call TRBD1 (6 bases). This CDR3 has 15 amino acids. V was pared by 7 bases and J by 1 base, with 16 bases between. CDR1 is MNHEY and CDR2 is SVGAGI in the germline V gene.

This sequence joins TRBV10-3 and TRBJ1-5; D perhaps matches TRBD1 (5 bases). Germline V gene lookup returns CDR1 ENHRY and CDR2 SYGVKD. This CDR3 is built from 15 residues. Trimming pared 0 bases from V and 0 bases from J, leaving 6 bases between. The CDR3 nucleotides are TGTGCCATCAGTGAGTCAAGGGGTAGCAATCAGCCCCAGCATTTT. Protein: CAISESRGSNQPQHF.

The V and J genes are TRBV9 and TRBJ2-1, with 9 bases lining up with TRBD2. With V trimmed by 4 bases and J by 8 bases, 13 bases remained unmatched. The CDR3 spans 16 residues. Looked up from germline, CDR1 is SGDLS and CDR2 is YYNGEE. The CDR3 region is CASSSRIAGDFDEQFF. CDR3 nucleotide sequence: TGTGCCAGCAGCTCAAGAATAGCGGGAGATTTCGATGAGCAGTTCTTC.

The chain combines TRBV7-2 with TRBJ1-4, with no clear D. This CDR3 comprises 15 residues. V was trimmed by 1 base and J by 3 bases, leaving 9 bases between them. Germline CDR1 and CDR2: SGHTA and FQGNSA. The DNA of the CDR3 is TGTGCCAGCAGCTTAGGTGGGAGGGCTAATGAAAAACTGTTTTTT. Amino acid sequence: CASSLGGRANEKLFF.

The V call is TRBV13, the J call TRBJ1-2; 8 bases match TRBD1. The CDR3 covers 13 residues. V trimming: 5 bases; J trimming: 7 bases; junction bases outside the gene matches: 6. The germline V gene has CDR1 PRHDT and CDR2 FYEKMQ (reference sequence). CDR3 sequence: CASSLDRVGGYTF. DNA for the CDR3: TGTGCCAGCAGCCTGGACAGGGTCGGTGGCTACACCTTC.

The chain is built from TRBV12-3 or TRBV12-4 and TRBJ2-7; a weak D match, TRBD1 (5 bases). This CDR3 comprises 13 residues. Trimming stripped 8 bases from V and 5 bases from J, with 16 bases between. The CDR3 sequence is CASSPGWVHEQYF. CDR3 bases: TGTGCCAGCTCTCCAGGGTGGGTCCACGAGCAGTACTTC.

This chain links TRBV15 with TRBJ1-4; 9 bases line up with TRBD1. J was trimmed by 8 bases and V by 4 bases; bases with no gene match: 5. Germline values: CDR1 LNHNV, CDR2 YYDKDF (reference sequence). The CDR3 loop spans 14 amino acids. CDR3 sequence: CATSMGQGVEKLFF. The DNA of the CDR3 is TGTGCCACCAGCATGGGACAGGGTGTAGAAAAACTGTTTTTT.

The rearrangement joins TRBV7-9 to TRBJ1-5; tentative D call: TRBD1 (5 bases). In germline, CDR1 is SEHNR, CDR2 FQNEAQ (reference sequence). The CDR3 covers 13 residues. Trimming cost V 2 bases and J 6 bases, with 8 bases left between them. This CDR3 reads CASSLQTAQPQHF. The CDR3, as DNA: TGTGCCAGCAGCTTACAGACAGCTCAGCCCCAGCATTTT.

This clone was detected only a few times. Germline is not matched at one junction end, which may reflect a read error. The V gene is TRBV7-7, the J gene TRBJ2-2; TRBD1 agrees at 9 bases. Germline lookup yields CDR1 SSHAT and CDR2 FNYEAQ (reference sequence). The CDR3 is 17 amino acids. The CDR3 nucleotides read TGTGCTAGCAGCTTAGACACAGGGGGCCTGAACACCGGGGAGCTGTTTTTT. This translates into CASSLDTGGLNTGELFF.

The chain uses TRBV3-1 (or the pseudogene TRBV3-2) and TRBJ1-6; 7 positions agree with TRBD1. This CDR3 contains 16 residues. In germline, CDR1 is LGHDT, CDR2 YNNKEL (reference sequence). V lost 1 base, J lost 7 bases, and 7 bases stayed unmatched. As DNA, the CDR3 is TGTGCCAGCAGCCAAGTACCCAGGGGGTACAATTCACCCCTCCACTTT. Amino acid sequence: CASSQVPRGYNSPLHF.

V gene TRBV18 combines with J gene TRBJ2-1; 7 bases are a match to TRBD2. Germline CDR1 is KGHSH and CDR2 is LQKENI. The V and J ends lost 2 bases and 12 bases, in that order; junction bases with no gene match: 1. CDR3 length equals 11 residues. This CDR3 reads CASSPSGGQFF. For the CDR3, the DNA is TGTGCCAGCTCACCATCGGGGGGGCAGTTCTTC.

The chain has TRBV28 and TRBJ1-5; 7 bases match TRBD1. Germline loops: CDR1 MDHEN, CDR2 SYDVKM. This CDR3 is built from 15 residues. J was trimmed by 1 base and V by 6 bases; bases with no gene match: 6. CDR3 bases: TGTGCCAGCAGCCGAGGGGGCACGAGCAATCAGCCCCAGCATTTT. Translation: CASSRGGTSNQPQHF.

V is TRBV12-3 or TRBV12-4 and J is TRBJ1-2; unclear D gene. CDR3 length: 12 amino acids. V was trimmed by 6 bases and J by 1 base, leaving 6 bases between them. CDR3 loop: CASSRGNYGYTF. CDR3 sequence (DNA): TGTGCCAGCAGCCGGGGTAACTATGGCTACACCTTC.

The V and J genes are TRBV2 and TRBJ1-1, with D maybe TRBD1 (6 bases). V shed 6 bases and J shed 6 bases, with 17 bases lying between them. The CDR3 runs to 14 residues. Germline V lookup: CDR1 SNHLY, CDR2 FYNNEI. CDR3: CASRTQGGGSEAFF. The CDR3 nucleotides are TGTGCCAGCAGAACACAGGGTGGGGGATCTGAAGCTTTCTTT.

The CDR3 DNA reads TGTGCCAGCGGCATGGGACTAGCGGTCCTCACCGGGGAGCTGTTTTTT. Encoded protein: CASGMGLAVLTGELFF. V is TRBV7-3 and J is TRBJ2-2; TRBD2 aligns across 11 bases. The CDR3 is 16 residues long. The V gene's germline CDR1 is SGHTA and CDR2 FQGTGA. The trim removed 8 bases at V and 4 bases at J, leaving 9 bases unmatched.

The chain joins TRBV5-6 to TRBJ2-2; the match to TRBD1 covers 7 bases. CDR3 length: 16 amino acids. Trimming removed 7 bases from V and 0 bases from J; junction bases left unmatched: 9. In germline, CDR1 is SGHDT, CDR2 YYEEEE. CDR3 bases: TGTGCCAGCGGGTCTGTGGGGACAGCGAACACCGGGGAGCTGTTTTTT. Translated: CASGSVGTANTGELFF.

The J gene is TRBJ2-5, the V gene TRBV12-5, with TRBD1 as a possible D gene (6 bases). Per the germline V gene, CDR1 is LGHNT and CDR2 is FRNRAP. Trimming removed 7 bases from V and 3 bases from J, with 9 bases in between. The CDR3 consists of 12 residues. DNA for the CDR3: TGTGCTAGTGCAGGGGTTGAAGAGACCCAGTACTTC. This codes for CASAGVEETQYF.

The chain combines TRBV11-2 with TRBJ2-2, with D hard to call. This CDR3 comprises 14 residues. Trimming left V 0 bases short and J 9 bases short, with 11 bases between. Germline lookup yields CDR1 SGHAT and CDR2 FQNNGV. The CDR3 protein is CASSLDEVYRELFF. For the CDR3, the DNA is TGTGCCAGCAGCTTAGATGAGGTATATCGGGAGCTGTTTTTT.